This TCR beta chain was identified in a study of blood T cell repertoires in COVID-19. The CDR3 contains 15 residues. V was pared by 0 bases and J by 7 bases, with 13 bases between. Germline values: CDR1 LGHNA, CDR2 YSLEER. TCRdb's copy holds only in-frame clones and misses some; the assay was immunoSEQ multiplex PCR. The table records approximately 76,000 clones, 86% of them present only once. The chain combines TRBV4-3 with TRBJ1-5; D gene uncertain. Specimen: peripheral blood. This clonotype was obtained from a man at least 80 years old in a cohort sampled during active COVID-19. CDR3 residues: CASSQDHGFQQPQHF. Written as DNA, the CDR3 is TGCGCCAGCAGCCAAGATCACGGGTTTCAACAGCCCCAGCATTTT.